This record looks at one T cell receptor beta chain sequence and its context. There are 14 residues in the CDR3. V was cut by 3 bases and J by 3 bases, with 9 bases left in between. Germline assignment: CDR1 SGDLS and CDR2 YYNGEE. Participants spanned ages about 18 to 100 years and resided in over 20 US areas. Two negative PCRs, clearance, or symptom resolution had been documented for recovered Cohort 3 donors. Clones were read by immunoSEQ multiplex PCR, and TCRdb kept only the in-frame ones, dropping some. The sample has 150,000 to 200,000 clones, 88% seen once. This entry is derived from a study of blood T cell repertoires in COVID-19. Study-wide context: The samples span acute and convalescent COVID-19 from the United States, Italy and Spain. From T cells, B-cell-depleted T cells, or PBMCs came the material, which was cDNA or gDNA.

The chain has TRBV9 and TRBJ2-2; no definite D call. Sequencing used PBMCs or T cells enriched from blood (not recorded which). The origin of this receptor is a woman aged 45-65 years who had recovered from COVID-19. CDR3 protein: CASSEELDTGELFF. CDR3 coding DNA: TGTGCCAGCAGCGAAGAGCTAGACACCGGGGAGCTGTTTTTT. The full variable domain, with the rest looked up from reference TRBV9 and TRBJ2-2, is DSGVTQTPKHLITATGQRVTLRCSPRSGDLSVYWYQQSLDQGLQFLIQYYNGEERAKGNILERFSAQQFPDLHSELNLSSLELGDSALYFCASSEELDTGELFFGEGSRLTVL.